The text below deals with one TCR beta chain. This clonotype was recorded at least ten times. Its antigen is unknown. Per-base quality was not reported, and no clone a single base away is much larger than it. CDR1 is given as SGHAT and CDR2 as FQNNGV, both from the germline V gene. The CDR3 contains 16 residues, cysteine and phenylalanine counted. CDR3 DNA only is kept here, 48 bases in frame from base 1. Trimming removed 3 bases from V and 6 bases from J; the gene matches leave 10 bases unexplained. This sample is part of a study of T-cell reconstitution after alpha-beta-depleted transplantation in children (TCRdb year 2016). Background on the whole study: T-cell immune reconstitution after TCRalphabeta/CD19-depleted allogeneic hematopoietic cell transplantation in children was quantitatively tracked in the study by means of TCR repertoire profiling.

The protocol used for the library was PCR. The instrument was an Illumina HiSeq 2500. To normalize quantification of the TCRbeta repertoire, the TCR libraries were built with molecular barcoding that relied on unique molecular identifiers. Using fastp at Q25 and MiXCR, TCRdb reprocessed the public reads and kept productive beta chains. Every distinct CDR3 protein forms one entry, paired with its most common genes and DNA. For this sample there are 250,000 to 350,000 distinct CDR3 sequences; roughly 9.5% appear just once. The ten largest account for roughly a tenth of the sample. The receptor comes from a human donor who donated a stem cell graft to a child with SCID. The starting material was PBMCs from the stem cell graft donor, obtained from the stem cell graft. The V gene is TRBV11-2 and the J gene is TRBJ2-3; a stretch of 9 junction bases matches TRBD2. The DNA reads as follows: TGTGCCAGCAGCTTTCTAGCGGGGAGTGCATGGGATACGCAGTATTTT. It codes for CASSFLAGSAWDTQYF.